This entry is about one T cell receptor (beta chain). What antigen it recognizes has not been identified. One base away there is no much larger clone; base qualities are not given. The data derive from a study of shared clonotypes between healthy human individuals (dated by TCRdb to the early 2020s). At the level of the whole study: The cohort comprised a couple of women and three men aged 18 to 49 years. Per donor, three plates each were used for CD4 naive and CD4 memory, two for CD8 naive, and one for CD8 memory. To estimate repertoire size and how much clonotypes are shared between individuals, the study performed deep sequencing of blood TCR repertoires from roughly five healthy adults. To increase sequencing depth and limit assay-specific biases, TCR repertoire library preparation and sequencing were carried out by different laboratories using diverse techniques. Leukapheresis yielded between about 0.8 and 8.9 billion PBMCs per donor. The research as a whole found: Naive subsets generally had larger estimated clonotype richness than memory subsets did. Pairwise subsampling indicated that sequencing depth was expected to affect the degree of clonotype sharing among donors. Higher generation probabilities were observed for clonotypes shared by all four sorted-subset donors than for non-shared clonotypes. Sampling was limited to blood, and TCR repertoires in tissue likely differ from TCR repertoires in blood. Rarefaction of sorted-subset datasets indicated incomplete sequencing despite the large sequencing depth. Across a handful of donors, approximately 4.6% of naive CD4, roughly 3.8% of naive CD8, about 2.3% of memory CD4, and approximately 0.4% of memory CD8 clonotypes were shared. The genetic and exposure-history diversity represented was limited by the small number of donors.

CD8 naive samples were obtained by positive selection for CCR7 among CD45RO-negative cells, yielding a CD45RA+CCR7+ population from which TemRA cells were excluded. The donors were healthy, HIV-negative adults who had no recently reported acute infections or vaccinations. All donors were Caucasian adults living in Nashville, Tennessee, USA. Blood was collected by leukapheresis, and PBMCs were isolated by Ficoll-Histopaque density gradient centrifugation and then cryopreserved in liquid nitrogen vapor phase. Analytical flow cytometry was used to check the purity and quantity of each magnetically sorted T cell population. Each sorted fraction had its genomic DNA isolated and then quantified by UV absorbance on a Nanodrop 2000c. The germline V gene (reference sequence) yields LNHNV for CDR1 and YYDKDF for CDR2. From the cysteine through the phenylalanine, the CDR3 covers 17 amino acids. Only CDR3 DNA remains: 51 bases, in frame from the first base. The V end gives up 6 bases and the J end 2 bases, leaving 8 bases in the junction not matched to a gene.

TCR CDR3 regions were amplified from genomic DNA by multiplex PCR using the deep immunoSEQ assay. For each cell subset, the extracted genomic DNA was distributed evenly across all wells of several immunoSEQ 96-well plates, and each plate served as one replicate. Each replicate PCR for sorted subsets received about 210 ng genomic DNA, equal to roughly 30,000 T cell genomes. The purified libraries were quantified using a Qubit 3.0 fluorometer, sized with a Bioanalyzer 2100, and then quantified again using the KAPA Library Quantification kit. Each immunoSEQ 96-well plate was sequenced on its own single-read 150-cycle Illumina NextSeq 550 flow cell. Concerning the study's data processing: The immunoSEQ output contained only junctional sequences without quality scores, so filtering could not match that applied to full-length reads. Sequences were annotated with PyIR, a Python wrapper for IgBLAST v1.9, and V/J genes and CDR3 were assigned using IMGT germline references. Reads with weak V/J assignments (E-value above 1e-6), missing CDR3, stop codons, out-of-frame junctions, or ambiguous translated residues were removed. A V3J clonotype was defined by an identical inferred V gene, J gene, and CDR3 amino acid sequence. Percentage overlap between repertoires was computed as shared unique clonotypes divided by the size of the smaller repertoire. RTK rarefaction, the Chao1 estimator, and Recon v2.1 estimates of unobserved clonotypes were used to assess repertoire richness. Generation probabilities for all TCRbeta clonotypes obtained by the gDNA method from four donors were computed using OLGA. TCRdb stores this immuneACCESS table with in-frame sequences only. Part of the clones is absent; in the studies checked, under half of the shortfall reflects unresolved V genes, and no reason is known for the rest. V, J and clone size are those of that table, while D and trimming were read from the DNA. This sample gives some 2,100,000 clones in total; about 93% of them show up just once. The biggest ten clones account for 1.7% of the sample.

The chain was built from TRBV15 and TRBJ2-6, with 9 middle bases fitting TRBD1. The receptor was derived from a man between 18 and 35 years old in good health. Some clones in this sample may be carry-over from other donors' samples. Sequencing was carried out using naive CD8+ T cells from PBMCs. The cell subset or site label, as the study defines it: CD45RA+CCR7+. CDR3 reads: CATRNWDRETGANVLTF. The DNA reads TGTGCCACCAGGAACTGGGACAGGGAGACTGGGGCCAACGTCCTGACTTTC.